This TCR beta chain was observed in a study of blood T cell repertoires in COVID-19. Study overall: The United States, Italy and Spain supplied acute and convalescent COVID-19 samples.

Original handling: The authors estimated nucleated cell counts from reference gene primer amplification. TCRdb's table, derived via immunoSEQ multiplex PCR, lists solely in-frame clones and lacks some. The V and J calls and clone size come from that table; D and trimming were worked out from the DNA. This repertoire shows 360,000 or so clones, approximately 84% found once; its top ten account for roughly 3%. In terms of age and location, participants ranged from about 18 to 90 years and lived in about 25 US areas. The TCR comes from a woman aged 25 to 45 who had recovered from COVID-19. Sequencing was done on a sample of PBMCs or T cells enriched from blood (not recorded which).

The CDR3 loop reads CATSREGATYEQYF. The CDR3 DNA follows: TGTGCCACCAGCAGAGAGGGGGCTACCTACGAGCAGTACTTC. J is TRBJ2-7 and V is TRBV15, with a weak D call TRBD1 (6 bases). V was clipped by 0 bases and J by 2 bases, with 8 bases between them. The germline CDR1 and CDR2 sequences are LNHNV and YYDKDF (reference sequence). The CDR3 loop spans 14 amino acids.